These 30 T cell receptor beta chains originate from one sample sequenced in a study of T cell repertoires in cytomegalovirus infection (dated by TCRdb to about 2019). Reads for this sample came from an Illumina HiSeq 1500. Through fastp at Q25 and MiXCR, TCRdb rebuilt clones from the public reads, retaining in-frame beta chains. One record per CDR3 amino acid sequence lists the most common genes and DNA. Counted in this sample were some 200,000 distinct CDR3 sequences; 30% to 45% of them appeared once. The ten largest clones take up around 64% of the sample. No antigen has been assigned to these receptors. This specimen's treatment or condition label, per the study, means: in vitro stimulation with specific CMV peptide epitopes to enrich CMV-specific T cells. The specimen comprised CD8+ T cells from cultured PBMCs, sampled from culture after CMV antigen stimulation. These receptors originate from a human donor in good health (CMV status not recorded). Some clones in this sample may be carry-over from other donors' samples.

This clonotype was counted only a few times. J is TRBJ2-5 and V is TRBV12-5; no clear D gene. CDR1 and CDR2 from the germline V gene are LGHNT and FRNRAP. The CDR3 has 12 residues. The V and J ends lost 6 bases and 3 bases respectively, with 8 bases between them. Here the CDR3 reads CASGDGKETQYF. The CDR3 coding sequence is TGTGCTAGTGGCGACGGCAAAGAGACCCAGTACTTC.

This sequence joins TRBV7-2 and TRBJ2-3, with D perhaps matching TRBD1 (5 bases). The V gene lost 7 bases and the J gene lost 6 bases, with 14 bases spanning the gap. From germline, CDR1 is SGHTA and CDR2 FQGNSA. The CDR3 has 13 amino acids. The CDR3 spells CASNRRVRDTQYF. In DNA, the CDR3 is TGTGCCAGCAATCGCAGGGTACGGGATACGCAGTATTTT. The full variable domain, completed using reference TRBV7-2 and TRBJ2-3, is GAGVSQSPSNKVTEKGKDVELRCDPISGHTALYWYRQSLGQGLEFLIYFQGNSAPDKSGLPSDRFSAERTGGSVSTLTIQRTQQEDSAVYLCASNRRVRDTQYFGPGTRLTVL.

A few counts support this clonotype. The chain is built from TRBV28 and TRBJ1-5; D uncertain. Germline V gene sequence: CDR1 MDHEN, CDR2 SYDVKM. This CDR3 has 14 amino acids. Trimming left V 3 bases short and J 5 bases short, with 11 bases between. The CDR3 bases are TGTGCCAGCAGTTTTCTAGGGAGTGATCAGCCCCAGCATTTT. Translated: CASSFLGSDQPQHF.

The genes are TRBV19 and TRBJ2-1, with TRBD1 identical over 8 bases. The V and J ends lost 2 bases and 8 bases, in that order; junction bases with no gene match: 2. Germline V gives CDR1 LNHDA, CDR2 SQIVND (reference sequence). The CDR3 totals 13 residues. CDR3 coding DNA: TGTGCCAGTAGTATACCCAGGGGGCATGAGCAGTTCTTC. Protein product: CASSIPRGHEQFF.

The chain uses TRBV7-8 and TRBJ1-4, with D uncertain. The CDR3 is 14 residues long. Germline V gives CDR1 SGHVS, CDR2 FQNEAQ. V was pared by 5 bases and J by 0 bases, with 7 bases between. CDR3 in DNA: TGTGCCAGCAGCGAACCAGCAACTAATGAAAAACTGTTTTTT. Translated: CASSEPATNEKLFF.

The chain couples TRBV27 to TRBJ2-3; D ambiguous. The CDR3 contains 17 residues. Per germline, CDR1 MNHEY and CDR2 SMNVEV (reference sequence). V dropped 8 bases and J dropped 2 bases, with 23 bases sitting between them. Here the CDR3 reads CASADRLVSLSTDTQYF. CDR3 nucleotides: TGTGCCAGCGCAGACCGTTTAGTGTCGCTATCCACAGATACGCAGTATTTT.

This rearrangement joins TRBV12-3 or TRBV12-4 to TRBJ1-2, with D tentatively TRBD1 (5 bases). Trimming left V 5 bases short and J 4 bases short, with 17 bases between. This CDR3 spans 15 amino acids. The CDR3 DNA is TGTGCCAGCAGTCCCACCCCCCCAGGGTCCTATGGCTACACCTTC. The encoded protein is CASSPTPPGSYGYTF.

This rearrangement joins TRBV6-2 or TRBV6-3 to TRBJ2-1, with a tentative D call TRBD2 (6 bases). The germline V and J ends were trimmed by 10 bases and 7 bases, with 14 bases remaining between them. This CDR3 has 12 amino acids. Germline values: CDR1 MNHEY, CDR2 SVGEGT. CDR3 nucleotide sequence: TGTGCCATTAGTTTGGAGGGTAATGAGCAGTTCTTC. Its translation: CAISLEGNEQFF.

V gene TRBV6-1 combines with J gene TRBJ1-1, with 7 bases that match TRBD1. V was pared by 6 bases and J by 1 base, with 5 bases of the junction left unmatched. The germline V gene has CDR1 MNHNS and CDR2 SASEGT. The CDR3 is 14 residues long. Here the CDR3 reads CASRSGGANTEAFF. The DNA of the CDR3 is TGTGCCAGCAGATCAGGGGGGGCGAACACTGAAGCTTTCTTT.

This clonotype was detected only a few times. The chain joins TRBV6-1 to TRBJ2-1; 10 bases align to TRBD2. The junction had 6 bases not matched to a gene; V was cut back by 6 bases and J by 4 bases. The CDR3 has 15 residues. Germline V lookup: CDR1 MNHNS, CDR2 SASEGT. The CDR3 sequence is CASSLKREGYNEQFF. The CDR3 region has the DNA TGTGCCAGCAGCCTAAAGCGGGAGGGATACAATGAGCAGTTCTTC.

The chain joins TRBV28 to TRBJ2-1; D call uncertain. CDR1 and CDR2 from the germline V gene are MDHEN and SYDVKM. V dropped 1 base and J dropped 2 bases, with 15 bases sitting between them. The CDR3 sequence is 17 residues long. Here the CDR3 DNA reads TGTGCCAGCAGTTTATCCCCGTCCCCGGGTCCCTACAATGAGCAGTTCTTC. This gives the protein CASSLSPSPGPYNEQFF.

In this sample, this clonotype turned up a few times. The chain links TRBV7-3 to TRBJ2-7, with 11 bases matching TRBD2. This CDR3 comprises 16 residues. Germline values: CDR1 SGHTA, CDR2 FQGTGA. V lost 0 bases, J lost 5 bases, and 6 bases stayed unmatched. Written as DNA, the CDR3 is TGTGCCAGCAGCTTAACTTCGACTAGCGGGATCGACGAGCAGTACTTC. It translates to CASSLTSTSGIDEQYF.

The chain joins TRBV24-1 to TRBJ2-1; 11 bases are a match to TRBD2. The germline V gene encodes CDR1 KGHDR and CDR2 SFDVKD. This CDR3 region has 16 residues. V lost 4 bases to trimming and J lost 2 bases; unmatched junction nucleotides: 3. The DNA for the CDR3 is TGTGCCACCAGTGAGTTAGCGGGAGGGCCCTACAATGAGCAGTTCTTC. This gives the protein CATSELAGGPYNEQFF.

DNA of the CDR3: TGTGCCAGCAGTATAGACCCAGGGGACGGGGTCAATCAGCCCCAGCATTTT. Translation gives CASSIDPGDGVNQPQHF. The gene calls are TRBV7-4 and TRBJ1-5; maybe TRBD1 (6 bases). The CDR3 is 17 amino acids. The germline gives CDR1 SGHVT, CDR2 SQSDAQ. Trimming stripped 6 bases from V and 3 bases from J, with 21 bases between.

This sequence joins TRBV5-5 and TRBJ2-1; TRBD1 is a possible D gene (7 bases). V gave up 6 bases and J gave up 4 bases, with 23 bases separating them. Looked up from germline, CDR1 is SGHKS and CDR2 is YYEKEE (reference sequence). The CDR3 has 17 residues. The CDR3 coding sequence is TGTGCCAGCATAGACAGGGCGGGATTAGCGGCATACAATGAGCAGTTCTTC. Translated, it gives CASIDRAGLAAYNEQFF. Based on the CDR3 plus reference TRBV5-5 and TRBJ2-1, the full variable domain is DAGVTQSPTHLIKTRGQQVTLRCSPISGHKSVSWYQQVLGQGPQFIFQYYEKEERGRGNFPDRFSARQFPNYSSELNVNALLLGDSALYLCASIDRAGLAAYNEQFFGPGTRLTVL.

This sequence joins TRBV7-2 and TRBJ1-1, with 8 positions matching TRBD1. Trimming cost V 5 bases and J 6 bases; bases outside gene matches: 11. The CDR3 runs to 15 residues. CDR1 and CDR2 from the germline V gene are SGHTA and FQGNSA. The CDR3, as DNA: TGTGCCAGCAGCCCCGGACAGGGACCGGGCGCTGAAGCTTTCTTT. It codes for CASSPGQGPGAEAFF.

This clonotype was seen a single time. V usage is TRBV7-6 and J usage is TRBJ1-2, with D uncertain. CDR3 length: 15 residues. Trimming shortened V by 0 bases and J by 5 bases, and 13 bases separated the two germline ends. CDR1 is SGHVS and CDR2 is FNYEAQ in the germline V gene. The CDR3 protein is CASSLAPVTAYGYTF. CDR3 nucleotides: TGTGCCAGCAGCTTAGCCCCCGTGACCGCGTATGGCTACACCTTC.

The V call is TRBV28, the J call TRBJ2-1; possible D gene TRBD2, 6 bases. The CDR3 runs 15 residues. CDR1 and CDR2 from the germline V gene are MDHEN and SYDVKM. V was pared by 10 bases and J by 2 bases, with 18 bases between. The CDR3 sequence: CAIASPGLTYNEQFF. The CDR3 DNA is TGTGCCATCGCTTCCCCGGGACTTACCTACAATGAGCAGTTCTTC.

The CDR3 is CASSSGQGLHNEQFF. The CDR3 region has the DNA TGTGCCAGCAGCTCGGGACAGGGTTTGCACAATGAGCAGTTCTTC. The rearrangement joins TRBV11-2 to TRBJ2-1; TRBD1 matches at 9 bases. This CDR3 has 15 amino acids. CDR1 SGHAT and CDR2 FQNNGV come from the germline V gene. V gave up 4 bases and J gave up 5 bases; unmatched junction bases: 6.

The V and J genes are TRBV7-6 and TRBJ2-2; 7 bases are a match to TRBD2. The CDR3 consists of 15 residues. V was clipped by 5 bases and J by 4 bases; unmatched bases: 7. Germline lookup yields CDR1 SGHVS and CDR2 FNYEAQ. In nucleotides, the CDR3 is TGTGCCAGCAGCCCGACTGCGGGAGCCACCGGGGAGCTGTTTTTT. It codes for CASSPTAGATGELFF.

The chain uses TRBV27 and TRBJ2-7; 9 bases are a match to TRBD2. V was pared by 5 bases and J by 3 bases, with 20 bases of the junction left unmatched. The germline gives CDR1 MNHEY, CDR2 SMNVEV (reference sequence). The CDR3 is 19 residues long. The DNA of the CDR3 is TGTGCCAGCAGTATAAGGTCCGGGACTAGCCTCTCAGGACGCTACGAGCAGTACTTC. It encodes CASSIRSGTSLSGRYEQYF.

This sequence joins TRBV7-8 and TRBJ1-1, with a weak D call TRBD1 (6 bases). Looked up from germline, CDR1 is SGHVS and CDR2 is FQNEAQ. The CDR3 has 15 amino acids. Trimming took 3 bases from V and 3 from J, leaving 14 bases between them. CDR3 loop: CASSFRRGGDTEAFF. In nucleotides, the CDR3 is TGTGCCAGCAGCTTTCGCAGGGGAGGGGACACTGAAGCTTTCTTT.

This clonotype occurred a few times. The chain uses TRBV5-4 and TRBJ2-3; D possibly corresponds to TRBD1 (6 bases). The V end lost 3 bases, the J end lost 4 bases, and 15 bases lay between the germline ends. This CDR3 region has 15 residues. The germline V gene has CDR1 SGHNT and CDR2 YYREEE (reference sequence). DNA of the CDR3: TGTGCCAGCAGCTCCAGCGCAGGGGTGTCAGATACGCAGTATTTT. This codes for CASSSSAGVSDTQYF.

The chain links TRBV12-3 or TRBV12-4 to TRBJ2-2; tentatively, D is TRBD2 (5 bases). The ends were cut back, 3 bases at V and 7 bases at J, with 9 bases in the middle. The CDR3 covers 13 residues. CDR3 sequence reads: CASSFGGHGELFF. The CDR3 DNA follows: TGTGCCAGCAGTTTCGGCGGGCACGGGGAGCTGTTTTTT.

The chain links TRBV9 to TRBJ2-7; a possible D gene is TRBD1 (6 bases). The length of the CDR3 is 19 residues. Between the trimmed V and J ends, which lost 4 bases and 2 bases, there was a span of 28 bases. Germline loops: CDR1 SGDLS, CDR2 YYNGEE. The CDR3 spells CASSPPYDRRDSFPYEQYF. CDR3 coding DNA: TGTGCCAGCAGCCCCCCATACGACAGGCGTGATTCCTTTCCCTACGAGCAGTACTTC.

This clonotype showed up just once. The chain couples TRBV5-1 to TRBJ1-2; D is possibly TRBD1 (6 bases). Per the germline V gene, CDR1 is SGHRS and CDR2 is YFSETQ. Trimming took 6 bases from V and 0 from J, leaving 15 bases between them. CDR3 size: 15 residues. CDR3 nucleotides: TGCGCCAGCACCCTCGGGACAAGCACTAACTATGGCTACACCTTC. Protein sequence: CASTLGTSTNYGYTF.

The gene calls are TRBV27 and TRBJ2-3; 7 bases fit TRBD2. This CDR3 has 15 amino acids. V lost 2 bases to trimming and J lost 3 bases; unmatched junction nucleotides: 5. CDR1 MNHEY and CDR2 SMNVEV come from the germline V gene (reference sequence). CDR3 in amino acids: CASSLRWGGTDTQYF. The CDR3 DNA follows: TGTGCCAGCAGTTTAAGGTGGGGGGGTACAGATACGCAGTATTTT.

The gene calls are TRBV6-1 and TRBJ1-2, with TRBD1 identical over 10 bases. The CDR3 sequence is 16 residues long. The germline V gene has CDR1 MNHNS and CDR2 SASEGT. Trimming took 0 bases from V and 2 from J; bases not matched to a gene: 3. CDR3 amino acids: CASSEAQTGGNYGYTF. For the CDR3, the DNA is TGTGCCAGCAGTGAAGCGCAGACAGGGGGCAACTATGGCTACACCTTC.

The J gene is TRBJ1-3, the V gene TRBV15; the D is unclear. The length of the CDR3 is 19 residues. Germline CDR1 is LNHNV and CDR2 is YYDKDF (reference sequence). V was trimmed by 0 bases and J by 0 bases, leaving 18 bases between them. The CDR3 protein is CATSRDFPAFRGSGNTIYF. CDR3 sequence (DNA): TGTGCCACCAGCAGAGATTTCCCCGCGTTCCGGGGCTCTGGAAACACCATATATTTT.

CDR3 sequence (DNA): TGCGCCAGCAGCCAAGAAAGTCAGGAGACCCAGTACTTC. Translation gives CASSQESQETQYF. V and J are TRBV4-1 and TRBJ2-5; D gene uncertain. Looked up from germline, CDR1 is MGHRA and CDR2 is YSYEKL. The CDR3 consists of 13 residues. The V and J ends lost 0 bases and 5 bases respectively, with 7 bases between them.